This paragraph covers one TCR beta chain sequence. This sample is part of a study of CD8 T cells in Susac syndrome. A quantity of roughly 0.5 to 1 ug RNA underwent reverse transcription using random hexamers. The method of amplification for TCR beta CDR3 was immunoSEQ multiplex PCR, covering 54 Vbeta and 13 Jbeta. TCRdb reprocessed the immunoSEQ multiplex PCR reads with MiXCR, giving one entry per CDR3 protein. Here the sample spans 190,000 or so distinct CDR3 sequences, 90% to 95% being singletons. Per the germline V gene, CDR1 is MNHEY and CDR2 is SVGEGT. The CDR3 consists of 13 residues. With 8 bases clipped from V and 0 bases from J, the junction kept 4 bases outside the gene matches. High-throughput TCR beta sequencing covered peripheral CD8+ and CD4+ T cells. TEMRA cells were FACS-enriched and CD8+ and CD4+ T cells negatively isolated.

Specimen: CD4+ T cells from PBMCs. The receptor was derived from a human donor with multiple sclerosis. This rearrangement joins TRBV6-2 or TRBV6-3 to TRBJ2-7; 7 bases fit TRBD1. CDR3 in amino acids: CASVRDSSYEQYF. CDR3 nucleotide sequence: TGTGCCAGCGTCCGGGACAGCTCCTACGAGCAGTACTTC.